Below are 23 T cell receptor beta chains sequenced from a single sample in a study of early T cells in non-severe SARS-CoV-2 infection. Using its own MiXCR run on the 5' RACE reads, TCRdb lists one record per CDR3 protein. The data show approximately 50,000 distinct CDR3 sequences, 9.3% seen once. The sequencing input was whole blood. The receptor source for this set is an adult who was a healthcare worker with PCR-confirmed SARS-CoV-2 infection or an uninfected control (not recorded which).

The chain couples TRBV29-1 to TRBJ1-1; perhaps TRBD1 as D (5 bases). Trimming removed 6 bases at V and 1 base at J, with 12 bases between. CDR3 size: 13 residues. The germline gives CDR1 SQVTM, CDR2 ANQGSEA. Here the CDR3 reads CSVKGQGNTEAFF. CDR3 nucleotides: TGCAGCGTCAAAGGGCAGGGGAACACTGAAGCTTTCTTT.

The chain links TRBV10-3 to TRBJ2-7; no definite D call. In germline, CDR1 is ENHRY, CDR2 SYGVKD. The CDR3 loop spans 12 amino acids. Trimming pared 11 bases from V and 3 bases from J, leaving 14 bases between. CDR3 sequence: CAAAPGGYEQYF. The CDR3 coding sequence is TGTGCCGCAGCCCCCGGCGGCTACGAGCAGTACTTC.

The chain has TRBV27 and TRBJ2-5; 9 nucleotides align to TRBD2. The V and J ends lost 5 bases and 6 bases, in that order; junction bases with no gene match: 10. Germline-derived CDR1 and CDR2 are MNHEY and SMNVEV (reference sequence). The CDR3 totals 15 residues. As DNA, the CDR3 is TGTGCCAGCAGTAACAGGCGGGAGGGTATAAAGACCCAGTACTTC. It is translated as CASSNRREGIKTQYF.

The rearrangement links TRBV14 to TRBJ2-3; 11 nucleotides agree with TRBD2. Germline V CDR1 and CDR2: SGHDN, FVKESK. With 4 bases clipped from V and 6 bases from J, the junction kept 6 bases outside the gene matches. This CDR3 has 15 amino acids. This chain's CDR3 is CASSPLAGGADTQYF. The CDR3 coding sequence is TGTGCCAGCAGCCCATTAGCGGGAGGGGCGGATACGCAGTATTTT.

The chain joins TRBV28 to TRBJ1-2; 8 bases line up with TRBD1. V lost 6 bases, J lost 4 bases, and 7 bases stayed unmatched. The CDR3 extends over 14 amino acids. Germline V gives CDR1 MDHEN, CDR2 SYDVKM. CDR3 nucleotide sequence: TGTGCCAGCAGGCCAGGGGGCGATGTCTATGGCTACACCTTC. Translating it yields CASRPGGDVYGYTF.

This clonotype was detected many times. CDR3 residues: CASSYNLGQGGDNEQFF. CDR3 DNA: TGTGCCAGCAGTTACAACCTAGGACAGGGTGGGGACAATGAGCAGTTCTTC. This rearrangement joins TRBV6-2 or TRBV6-3 to TRBJ2-1; 8 nucleotides align to TRBD1. The junction had 11 bases not matched to a gene; V was cut back by 2 bases and J by 5 bases. The CDR3 totals 17 residues. Germline V CDR1 and CDR2: MNHEY, SVGEGT.

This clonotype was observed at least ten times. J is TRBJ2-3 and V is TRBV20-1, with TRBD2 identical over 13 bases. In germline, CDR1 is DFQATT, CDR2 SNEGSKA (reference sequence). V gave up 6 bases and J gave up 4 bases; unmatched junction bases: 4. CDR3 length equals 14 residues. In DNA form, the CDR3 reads TGCAGTGCCGGACTAGCGGGAGTGGCAGATACGCAGTATTTT. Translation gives CSAGLAGVADTQYF.

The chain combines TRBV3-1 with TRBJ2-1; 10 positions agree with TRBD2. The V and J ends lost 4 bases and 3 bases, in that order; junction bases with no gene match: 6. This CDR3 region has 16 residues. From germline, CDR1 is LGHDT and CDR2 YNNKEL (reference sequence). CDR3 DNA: TGTGCCAGCAGCCCGCTACTAGCGGGATTCTACAATGAGCAGTTCTTC. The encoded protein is CASSPLLAGFYNEQFF.

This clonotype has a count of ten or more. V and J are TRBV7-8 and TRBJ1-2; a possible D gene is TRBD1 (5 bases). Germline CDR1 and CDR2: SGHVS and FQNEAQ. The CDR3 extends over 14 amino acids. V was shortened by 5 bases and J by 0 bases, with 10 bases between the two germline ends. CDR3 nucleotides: TGTGCCAGCAGCCCAGGGTGGACTAACTATGGCTACACCTTC. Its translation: CASSPGWTNYGYTF.

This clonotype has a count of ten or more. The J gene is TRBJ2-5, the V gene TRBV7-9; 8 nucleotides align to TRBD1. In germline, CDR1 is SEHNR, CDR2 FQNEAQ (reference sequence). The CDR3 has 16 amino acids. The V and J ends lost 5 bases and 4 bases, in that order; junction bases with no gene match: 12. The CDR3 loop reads CASSPGSRQGLETQYF. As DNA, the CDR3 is TGTGCCAGCAGCCCTGGGTCGAGACAGGGGTTAGAGACCCAGTACTTC.

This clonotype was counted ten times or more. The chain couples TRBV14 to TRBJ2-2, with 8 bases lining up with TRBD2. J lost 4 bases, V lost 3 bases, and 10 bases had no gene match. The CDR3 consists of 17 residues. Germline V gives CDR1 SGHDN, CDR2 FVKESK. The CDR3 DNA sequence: TGTGCCAGCAGCCACCAGCTAATAGCGGGAAGCACCGGGGAGCTGTTTTTT. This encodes CASSHQLIAGSTGELFF.

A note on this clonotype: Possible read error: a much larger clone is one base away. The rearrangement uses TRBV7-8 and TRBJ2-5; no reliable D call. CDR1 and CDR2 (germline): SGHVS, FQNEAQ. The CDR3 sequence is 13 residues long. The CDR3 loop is CSSRFTSLETQYF. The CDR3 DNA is TGTTCCAGCAGGTTCACCTCCCTGGAGACCCAGTACTTC.

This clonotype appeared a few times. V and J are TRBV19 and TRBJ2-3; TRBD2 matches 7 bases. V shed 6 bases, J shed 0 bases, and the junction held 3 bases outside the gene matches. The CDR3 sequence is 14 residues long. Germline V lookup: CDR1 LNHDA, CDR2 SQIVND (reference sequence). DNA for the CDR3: TGTGCCAGTAGAGAAGCGGGAAGCACAGATACGCAGTATTTT. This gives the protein CASREAGSTDTQYF.

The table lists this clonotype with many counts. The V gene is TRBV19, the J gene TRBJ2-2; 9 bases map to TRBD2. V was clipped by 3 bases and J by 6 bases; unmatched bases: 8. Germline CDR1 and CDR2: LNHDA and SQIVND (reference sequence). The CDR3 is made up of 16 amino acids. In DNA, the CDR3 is TGTGCCAGTAGTATTCGGGCGGGAGGGAAACCCGGGGAGCTGTTTTTT. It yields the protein CASSIRAGGKPGELFF.

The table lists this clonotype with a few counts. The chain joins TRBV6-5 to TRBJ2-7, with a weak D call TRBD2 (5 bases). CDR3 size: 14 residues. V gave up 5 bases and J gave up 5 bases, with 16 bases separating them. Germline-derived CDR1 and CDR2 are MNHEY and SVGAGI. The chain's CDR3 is CASSPLRFGDEQYF. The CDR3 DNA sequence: TGTGCCAGCAGTCCCCTCCGCTTCGGGGACGAGCAGTACTTC.

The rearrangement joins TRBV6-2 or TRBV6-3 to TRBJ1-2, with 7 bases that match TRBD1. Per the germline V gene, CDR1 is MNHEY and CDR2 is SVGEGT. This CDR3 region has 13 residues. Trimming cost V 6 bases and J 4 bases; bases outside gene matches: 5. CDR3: CASSRDSRYGYTF. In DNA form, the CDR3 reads TGTGCCAGCAGCCGGGACAGCCGCTATGGCTACACCTTC.

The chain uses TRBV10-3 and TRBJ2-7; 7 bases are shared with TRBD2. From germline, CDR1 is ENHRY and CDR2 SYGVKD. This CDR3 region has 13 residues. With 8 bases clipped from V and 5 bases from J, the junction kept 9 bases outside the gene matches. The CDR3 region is CAISREGRNEQYF. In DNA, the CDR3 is TGTGCCATCTCTAGGGAGGGCCGGAACGAGCAGTACTTC.

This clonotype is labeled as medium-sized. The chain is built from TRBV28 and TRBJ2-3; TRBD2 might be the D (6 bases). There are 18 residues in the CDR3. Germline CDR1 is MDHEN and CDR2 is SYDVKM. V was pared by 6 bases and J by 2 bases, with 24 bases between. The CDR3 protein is CASSIGTLLSWNTDTQYF. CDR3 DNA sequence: TGTGCCAGCAGCATTGGGACTCTACTGTCCTGGAACACAGATACGCAGTATTTT.

The CDR3 DNA sequence: TGTGCCAGCAGCTTAAGCCAGGGTCATGAGCAGTTCTTC. As protein: CASSLSQGHEQFF. V is TRBV7-2 and J is TRBJ2-1; D might be TRBD1 (5 bases). CDR3 length: 13 residues. Germline V gene sequence: CDR1 SGHTA, CDR2 FQGNSA. V lost 2 bases and J lost 8, with 10 bases in between.

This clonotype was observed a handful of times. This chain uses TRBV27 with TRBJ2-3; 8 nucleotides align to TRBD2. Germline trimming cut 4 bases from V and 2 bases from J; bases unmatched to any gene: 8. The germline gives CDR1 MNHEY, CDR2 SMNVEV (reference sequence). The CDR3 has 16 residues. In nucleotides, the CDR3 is TGTGCCAGCAGTTCCGGACTAGCAGAATACACAGATACGCAGTATTTT. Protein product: CASSSGLAEYTDTQYF.

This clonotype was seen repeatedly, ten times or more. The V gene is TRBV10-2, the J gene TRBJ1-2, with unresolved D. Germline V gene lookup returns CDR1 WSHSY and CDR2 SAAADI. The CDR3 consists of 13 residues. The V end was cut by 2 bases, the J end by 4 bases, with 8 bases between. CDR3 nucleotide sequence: TGCGCCAGCAGTGAGACCAACAGCTATGGCTACACCTTC. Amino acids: CASSETNSYGYTF.

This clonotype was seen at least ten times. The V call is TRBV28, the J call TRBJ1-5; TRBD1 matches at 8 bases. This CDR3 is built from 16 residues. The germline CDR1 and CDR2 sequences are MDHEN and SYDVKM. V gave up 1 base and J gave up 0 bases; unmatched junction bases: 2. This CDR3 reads CASSLFGQGSNQPQHF. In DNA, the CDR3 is TGTGCCAGCAGTTTATTCGGACAGGGTAGCAATCAGCCCCAGCATTTT.

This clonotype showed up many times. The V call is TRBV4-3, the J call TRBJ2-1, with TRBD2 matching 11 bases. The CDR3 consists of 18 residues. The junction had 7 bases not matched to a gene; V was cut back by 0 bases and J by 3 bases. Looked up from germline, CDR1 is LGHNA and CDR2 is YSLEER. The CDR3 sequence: CASSQDSTSGSHYNEQFF. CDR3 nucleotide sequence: TGCGCCAGCAGCCAAGATTCCACTAGCGGGAGTCACTACAATGAGCAGTTCTTC.